This is a list of T cell receptor beta chains from one sample in a study of T-cell reconstitution after alpha-beta-depleted transplantation in children. TCRdb analysed the PCR reads with MiXCR anew, one entry per CDR3 protein. This sample has around 380,000 distinct CDR3 sequences, with about 11% found just once. Sequenced material: PBMCs from the stem cell graft donor, taken from the stem cell graft. The origin of the receptors is a human donor who donated a stem cell graft to a child with acute myeloid leukemia. Each CDR3 is given with its conserved first and last residue. The order of the fields is J gene, V gene, clone size, D gene, CDR3 protein, CDR3 DNA. A D gene is named only where the DNA matches it firmly. The size entry is marked missing in some rows and otherwise reads once, few, many or a size class.

j_gene: TRBJ2-3
v_gene: TRBV9
abundance: few
d_gene: TRBD2
CDR3aa: CASSVVGTSGSGTDTQYF
CDR3nt: TGTGCCAGCAGCGTAGTGGGGACTAGCGGGAGCGGCACAGATACGCAGTATTTT

j_gene: TRBJ1-4
v_gene: TRBV20-1
abundance: many
d_gene: NA
CDR3aa: CSARTGNSNEKLFF
CDR3nt: TGCAGTGCCAGAACGGGAAATTCTAATGAAAAACTGTTTTTT

j_gene: TRBJ2-2
v_gene: TRBV7-8
abundance: many
d_gene: NA
CDR3aa: CASSLARQMNTGELFF
CDR3nt: TGTGCCAGCAGCTTAGCGCGACAGATGAACACCGGGGAGCTGTTTTTT

j_gene: TRBJ2-1
v_gene: TRBV12-3/TRBV12-4
abundance: few
d_gene: NA
CDR3aa: CASRHGLVEQFF
CDR3nt: TGTGCCAGCAGGCACGGGCTCGTTGAGCAGTTCTTC

j_gene: TRBJ2-1
v_gene: TRBV20-1
abundance: NA
d_gene: TRBD2
CDR3aa: CSARRPGLAGAGEQFF
CDR3nt: TGCAGTGCTCGTCGACCGGGACTAGCGGGAGCGGGTGAGCAGTTCTTC

j_gene: TRBJ1-1
v_gene: TRBV5-1
abundance: NA
d_gene: NA
CDR3aa: CASSWSVGMDTEAFF
CDR3nt: TGCGCCAGCAGCTGGTCGGTCGGAATGGACACTGAAGCTTTCTTT

j_gene: TRBJ1-2
v_gene: TRBV19
abundance: NA
d_gene: NA
CDR3aa: CASSIDRGNIGYTF
CDR3nt: TGTGCCAGTAGTATAGATCGGGGGAATATTGGCTACACCTTC

j_gene: TRBJ2-3
v_gene: TRBV20-1
abundance: few
d_gene: TRBD2
CDR3aa: CSARTSGGAVATQYF
CDR3nt: TGCAGTGCTAGAACTAGCGGGGGGGCCGTAGCTACGCAGTATTTT

j_gene: TRBJ2-1
v_gene: TRBV9
abundance: few
d_gene: TRBD2
CDR3aa: CASSTRTSGSPSYNEQFF
CDR3nt: TGTGCCAGCAGCACCCGGACTAGCGGGAGTCCGTCCTACAATGAGCAGTTCTTC

j_gene: TRBJ2-5
v_gene: TRBV3-1
abundance: few
d_gene: NA
CDR3aa: CASSRRRWAEYQETQYF
CDR3nt: TGTGCCAGCAGCCGCCGGAGGTGGGCAGAGTACCAAGAGACCCAGTACTTC

j_gene: TRBJ2-7
v_gene: TRBV12-3/TRBV12-4
abundance: NA
d_gene: NA
CDR3aa: CASSSRDHSYEQYF
CDR3nt: TGTGCCAGCAGTTCCCGGGACCACTCCTACGAGCAGTACTTC